One sample yielded the 5 T cell receptor beta chains listed below, sequenced in a study of blood T cell repertoires in COVID-19. TCRdb keeps only in-frame clones here, not all; method: immunoSEQ multiplex PCR. The sample has under 80,000 clones, roughly 77% seen once. Material for sequencing was peripheral blood. Receptors were obtained from a human donor in a cohort sampled during active COVID-19.

CDR3: CASSKTSRADTQYF. The CDR3 nucleotides read TGTGCCAGCAGCAAGACTAGCCGGGCAGATACGCAGTATTTT. The rearrangement links TRBV13 to TRBJ2-3, with TRBD2 matching 7 bases. The CDR3 extends over 14 amino acids. V was clipped by 5 bases and J by 4 bases; unmatched bases: 6. The V gene's germline CDR1 is PRHDT and CDR2 FYEKMQ (reference sequence).

The chain has TRBV7-3 and TRBJ2-3, with 12 bases lining up with TRBD2. CDR1 is SGHTA and CDR2 is FQGTGA in the germline V gene. The CDR3 loop spans 15 amino acids. V trimming: 8 bases; J trimming: 4 bases; junction bases outside the gene matches: 7. The CDR3 spells CASGLAGGPSDTQYF. In DNA, the CDR3 is TGTGCCAGCGGGCTAGCGGGAGGGCCCTCAGATACGCAGTATTTT.

The chain employs TRBV2 and TRBJ2-7, with a tentative D call TRBD2 (6 bases). Germline CDR1 and CDR2: SNHLY and FYNNEI. CDR3 size: 14 residues. Between the trimmed V and J ends, which lost 6 bases and 4 bases, there was a span of 16 bases. CDR3 sequence reads: CASRPLVSGYEQYF. The CDR3 DNA follows: TGTGCCAGCAGGCCACTGGTTAGCGGATACGAGCAGTACTTC.

This clone was picked up one time. The chain combines TRBV5-1 with TRBJ1-1, with TRBD1 identical over 7 bases. Germline assignment: CDR1 SGHRS and CDR2 YFSETQ. J gave up 6 bases and V 0 bases, and 8 bases lay outside the gene matches. The CDR3 covers 15 residues. The CDR3 DNA follows: TGCGCCAGCAGCTTGGAGGGGGCAGGGATCGCTGAAGCTTTCTTT. Protein product: CASSLEGAGIAEAFF.

This clone was observed a few times. The chain combines TRBV19 with TRBJ1-1; D ambiguous. The CDR3 runs to 15 residues. The germline V gene has CDR1 LNHDA and CDR2 SQIVND (reference sequence). Trimming stripped 3 bases from V and 4 bases from J, with 15 bases between. DNA of the CDR3: TGTGCCAGTAGTATGAGTACTTGGAGTGGCACTGAAGCTTTCTTT. It encodes CASSMSTWSGTEAFF.